The sequence of this TCR beta chain was determined in a study of shared clonotypes between healthy human individuals (dated by TCRdb to 2019 to 2021). Some background on the complete study: A couple of women and three men aged 18 to 49 years were included in the cohort. For each donor, CD4 naive and CD4 memory were each run on three plates, CD8 naive on two plates, and CD8 memory on one plate. The study deeply sequenced blood TCR repertoires of about 5 healthy adults to estimate repertoire size and the extent of clonotype sharing between individuals. To increase sequencing depth and limit assay-specific biases, different laboratories used diverse techniques to prepare libraries and sequence TCR repertoires. Between about 0.8 and 8.9 billion PBMCs per donor were obtained by leukapheresis. The full study reports these points: Incomplete sequencing was indicated by rarefaction of sorted-subset datasets, despite the large sequencing depth. When a handful of donors were compared, the shared fraction of clonotypes was around 5% for naive CD4, less than 4% for naive CD8, 2.3% for memory CD4, and less than 0.45% for memory CD8. Estimated clonotype richness was generally larger for naive than for memory subsets. Based on pairwise subsampling, the degree of clonotype sharing among donors was expected to be affected by sequencing depth. Sampling was limited to blood, and TCR repertoires in tissue likely differ from TCR repertoires in blood. The small number of donors limited the genetic and exposure-history diversity represented. Higher generation probabilities were observed for clonotypes shared by all four sorted-subset donors than for non-shared clonotypes.

The donors were healthy, HIV-negative adults with no recently reported acute infections or vaccinations. Every donor was a Caucasian adult residing in Nashville, Tennessee, USA. CD4+ T cells were enriched by magnetic negative selection, after which naive cells were positively selected on CD45RA and the negative fraction was taken as the memory subset. Blood was collected by leukapheresis, and PBMCs were isolated by Ficoll-Histopaque density gradient centrifugation and then cryopreserved in liquid nitrogen vapor phase. Purity and quantity of every magnetically sorted T cell population were checked by analytical flow cytometry. From each sorted fraction, genomic DNA was isolated and quantified by UV absorbance on a Nanodrop 2000c. TCR CDR3 regions were amplified from genomic DNA by multiplex PCR using the deep immunoSEQ assay. For each cell subset, the extracted genomic DNA was distributed evenly across all wells of several immunoSEQ 96-well plates, and each plate served as one replicate. For sorted subsets, approximately 210 ng genomic DNA, equal to tens of thousands of T cell genomes, was loaded into each replicate PCR. Purified libraries were measured with a Qubit 3.0 fluorometer, size-checked on a Bioanalyzer 2100, and measured again with the KAPA Library Quantification kit. Every immunoSEQ 96-well plate was sequenced on a dedicated single-read 150-cycle Illumina NextSeq 550 flow cell. The published analysis was carried out like this. Because the immunoSEQ output held only junctional sequences and lacked quality scores, the filtering could not match the filtering applied to full-length reads. Sequences were annotated with PyIR, a Python wrapper for IgBLAST v1.9, and V/J genes and CDR3 were assigned using IMGT germline references. Any read was removed if the V/J assignment was weak (E-value above 1e-6), the CDR3 was missing, or the read contained stop codons, out-of-frame junctions, or ambiguous translated residues. V3J clonotypes were defined as sequences sharing an identical inferred V gene, J gene, and CDR3 amino acid sequence. The percentage overlap between two repertoires was calculated by dividing the number of shared unique clonotypes by the size of the smaller repertoire. Richness of each repertoire was evaluated using RTK rarefaction, the Chao1 estimator, and Recon v2.1 estimates of unobserved clonotypes. For all TCRbeta clonotypes obtained by the gDNA method from a handful of donors, generation probabilities were computed with OLGA. Drawn from immuneACCESS, this table holds only the in-frame rearrangements with V and J called that TCRdb kept. Clones are partly lost; checked studies trace under half to an unresolved V gene and leave the rest unexplained. V and J calls and clone size are those listed in that table; D and trimming were worked out from the DNA. The sample data list more than 1.2 million clones, and about 98.5% of these were observed just once. Around 0.33% of the sample belongs to the ten largest clones.

As for this clone: Its specific antigen is unknown. No base qualities exist here, and no much larger clone lies one base off it.

CDR1 and CDR2, looked up from the germline V gene, are SNHLY and FYNNEI. For this chain, trimming is 1 base at the V end and 3 bases at the J end, and the number of junction bases without a gene match is 3. The cysteine opens and the phenylalanine closes a CDR3 of 15 amino acids. Kept here is only the CDR3 DNA, which spans 45 bases and is read in frame from base 1. The sequence is built from TRBV2 and TRBJ1-5; 7 middle bases align to TRBD1. Material: naive CD4+ T cells sorted from blood. The cell subset or site label, read with the paper, signifies: CD45RA+ positively selected. This clonotype originated in a young man in good health. The CDR3 region: CASSEGGTVNQPQHF. The DNA reads as follows: TGTGCCAGCAGTGAAGGGGGGACAGTCAATCAGCCCCAGCATTTT.